One and the same sample provided the 27 T cell receptor beta chains below, sequenced in a study of blood T cell repertoires in COVID-19. The assay was immunoSEQ multiplex PCR, and TCRdb's table has in-frame clones only and misses some. The sample gives around 280,000 clones, over 85% of which show up once; 11% is in the top ten. What was sequenced was peripheral blood. Every receptor here comes from a woman aged 25 to 39 with COVID-19, enrolled during active disease.

The gene calls are TRBV6-5 and TRBJ1-1; TRBD1 aligns across 7 bases. Per germline, CDR1 MNHEY and CDR2 SVGAGI. This CDR3 spans 14 amino acids. V was pared by 4 bases and J by 1 base, with 3 bases of the junction left unmatched. This chain's CDR3 is CASSFWTGNTEAFF. As DNA, the CDR3 is TGTGCCAGCAGTTTTTGGACAGGGAACACTGAAGCTTTCTTT.

The chain uses TRBV2 and TRBJ1-2; 9 nucleotides align to TRBD1. Germline values: CDR1 SNHLY, CDR2 FYNNEI. CDR3 length: 13 amino acids. V lost 10 bases to trimming and J lost 8 bases; unmatched junction nucleotides: 11. CDR3 DNA: TGTGCCAAAAACCGGGACAGGGTTTTGGGCTACACCTTC. It yields the protein CAKNRDRVLGYTF.

The genes are TRBV7-7 and TRBJ2-7, with a weak D call TRBD1 (5 bases). V shed 5 bases and J shed 2 bases, with 16 bases lying between them. Germline V gene data show CDR1 as SSHAT and CDR2 as FNYEAQ (reference sequence). The CDR3 loop spans 15 amino acids. In DNA, the CDR3 is TGTGCCAGCAGCCCAGGGTTGCAAGCCCCCTACGAGCAGTACTTC. Its protein is CASSPGLQAPYEQYF.

J is TRBJ1-5 and V is TRBV5-1, with D uncertain. The CDR3 length is 15 residues. Germline V gives CDR1 SGHRS, CDR2 YFSETQ. Trimming shortened V by 9 bases and J by 0 bases, and 16 bases separated the two germline ends. For the CDR3, the DNA is TGCGCCACGATCAAACGGGCGGGTAGCAATCAGCCCCAGCATTTT. Encoded protein: CATIKRAGSNQPQHF.

This rearrangement joins TRBV2 to TRBJ2-1; 11 nucleotides align to TRBD1. From germline, CDR1 is SNHLY and CDR2 FYNNEI. V lost 5 bases and J lost 8; bases outside the gene matches: 14. The length of the CDR3 is 17 residues. The CDR3 nucleotides read TGTGCCAGCAGTCTAAAGCACGGGACAGGGGGTGGTGATGAGCAGTTCTTC. Amino acids: CASSLKHGTGGGDEQFF. The variable domain in full, with the rest retrieved from reference TRBV2 and TRBJ2-1, is EPEVTQTPSHQVTQMGQEVILRCVPISNHLYFYWYRQILGQKVEFLVSFYNNEISEKSEIFDDQFSVERPDGSNFTLKIRSTKLEDSAMYFCASSLKHGTGGGDEQFFGPGTRLTVL.

This clone was seen a few times. The chain combines TRBV3-1 (or the pseudogene TRBV3-2) with TRBJ1-2; unclear D gene. CDR1 is LGHDT and CDR2 is YNNKEL in the germline V gene (reference sequence). This CDR3 has 14 amino acids. V lost 4 bases and J lost 7, with 16 bases in between. The CDR3 sequence: CASSPGLGWAGYTF. CDR3 sequence (DNA): TGTGCCAGCAGCCCCGGACTAGGGTGGGCTGGCTACACCTTC.

The chain recombines TRBV6-5 with TRBJ2-5; 8 nucleotides align to TRBD2. J lost 5 bases, V lost 10 bases, and 12 bases had no gene match. The CDR3 covers 14 residues. CDR1 is MNHEY, CDR2 SVGAGI, per germline. The CDR3 loop is CATGTSWGGETQYF. CDR3 nucleotides: TGTGCCACCGGGACTAGTTGGGGGGGGGAGACCCAGTACTTC.

The chain is built from TRBV11-2 and TRBJ2-5; 9 bases match TRBD1. Germline V gene sequence: CDR1 SGHAT, CDR2 FQNNGV. V trimming: 5 bases; J trimming: 5 bases; junction bases outside the gene matches: 6. This CDR3 spans 14 amino acids. The CDR3 DNA follows: TGTGCCAGCAGCACCGGGACAGGGTTGGAGACCCAGTACTTC. The encoded protein is CASSTGTGLETQYF.

V usage is TRBV24-1 and J usage is TRBJ1-5; a possible D gene is TRBD1 (5 bases). CDR1 KGHDR and CDR2 SFDVKD come from the germline V gene. The CDR3 runs to 16 residues. The V gene lost 5 bases and the J gene lost 1 base, with 14 bases spanning the gap. The CDR3 protein is CATSATTVGSNQPQHF. CDR3 DNA: TGTGCCACCAGTGCCACGACAGTAGGGAGCAATCAGCCCCAGCATTTT.

The V gene is TRBV28, the J gene TRBJ2-3, with D possibly TRBD1 on 6 matching bases. The CDR3 is 15 amino acids. Germline V gives CDR1 MDHEN, CDR2 SYDVKM. V lost 7 bases and J lost 2, with 16 bases in between. The CDR3 protein is CASILDRTDTDTQYF. The CDR3 nucleotides are TGTGCCAGCATCCTCGACAGGACCGACACAGATACGCAGTATTTT.

This chain joins TRBV5-1 and TRBJ1-1, with a tentative D call TRBD1 (6 bases). The CDR3 covers 15 residues. CDR1 SGHRS and CDR2 YFSETQ come from the germline V gene. V was clipped by 5 bases and J by 5 bases, with 19 bases between them. CDR3 loop: CASRDRGPAGTEAFF. CDR3 DNA sequence: TGCGCCAGCAGGGACAGAGGCCCTGCAGGAACTGAAGCTTTCTTT.

The chain recombines TRBV3-1 (or the pseudogene TRBV3-2) with TRBJ2-5; no definite D call. The V end lost 4 bases, the J end lost 9 bases, and 12 bases lay between the germline ends. The CDR3 contains 12 residues. Germline CDR1 is LGHDT and CDR2 is YNNKEL (reference sequence). CDR3 sequence (DNA): TGTGCCAGCAGCCCCCCCTTCTCCCCCCAGTACTTC. The encoded protein is CASSPPFSPQYF.

V usage is TRBV2 and J usage is TRBJ1-2, with a tentative D call TRBD1 (5 bases). Trimming cost V 4 bases and J 0 bases, with 15 bases left between them. Germline loops: CDR1 SNHLY, CDR2 FYNNEI. This CDR3 comprises 16 residues. The CDR3 protein is CASSVLQGYSNYGYTF. The CDR3 nucleotides read TGTGCCAGCAGTGTTCTCCAGGGATACTCTAACTATGGCTACACCTTC.

This rearrangement joins TRBV28 to TRBJ1-1; 8 bases match TRBD1. The germline V gene has CDR1 MDHEN and CDR2 SYDVKM. V dropped 5 bases and J dropped 3; count of bases not matched to a gene: 17. This CDR3 contains 18 residues. The CDR3 here is CASSPLTNRGGLHTEAFF. The CDR3 DNA reads TGTGCCAGCAGTCCCCTGACGAACAGGGGGGGTTTGCACACTGAAGCTTTCTTT.

The chain uses TRBV6-2 or TRBV6-3 and TRBJ2-5; 7 bases match TRBD2. Germline CDR1 and CDR2: MNHEY and SVGEGT. After removal of 3 bases from V and 5 bases from J, the junction contained 9 bases not matched to a gene. This CDR3 has 15 amino acids. DNA for the CDR3: TGTGCCAGCAGTTATACGGGGGGAGAGGGGGAGACCCAGTACTTC. Residues: CASSYTGGEGETQYF.

The V call is TRBV12-3 or TRBV12-4, the J call TRBJ1-5; D gene ambiguous. This CDR3 region has 12 residues. V gave up 6 bases and J gave up 4 bases, with 7 bases separating them. The CDR3 spells CASRSRNQPQHF. DNA of the CDR3: TGTGCCAGCAGGAGCCGGAATCAGCCCCAGCATTTT.

This chain's CDR3 is CASSYTGDRPYGYTF. In DNA form, the CDR3 reads TGTGCCAGCAGTTACACCGGGGACAGGCCTTATGGCTACACCTTC. The J gene is TRBJ1-2, the V gene TRBV6-6, with TRBD1 matching 8 bases. CDR3 length: 15 amino acids. After removal of 2 bases from V and 5 bases from J, the junction contained 7 bases not matched to a gene. Germline-derived CDR1 and CDR2 are MNHNY and SVGAGI (reference sequence).

The chain combines TRBV3-1 (or the pseudogene TRBV3-2) with TRBJ1-3, with a possible D match to TRBD1 (5 bases). Per germline, CDR1 LGHDT and CDR2 YNNKEL (reference sequence). The CDR3 covers 14 residues. Trimming shortened V by 4 bases and J by 4 bases, and 11 bases separated the two germline ends. The DNA of the CDR3 is TGTGCCAGCAGCCTGACAGACGGGGGAAACACCATATATTTT. Residues: CASSLTDGGNTIYF.

The V gene is TRBV24-1, the J gene TRBJ1-1, with 9 bases that match TRBD1. CDR1 is KGHDR and CDR2 is SFDVKD in the germline V gene. The CDR3 length is 13 residues. The junction had 0 bases not matched to a gene; V was cut back by 2 bases and J by 6 bases. The CDR3 bases are TGTGCCACCAGTGATTGGACAGGGGCTGAAGCTTTCTTT. This translates into CATSDWTGAEAFF.

V gene TRBV25-1 combines with J gene TRBJ2-5, with D possibly being TRBD2 (6 bases). The CDR3 extends over 13 amino acids. Trimming stripped 8 bases from V and 5 bases from J, with 15 bases between. CDR1 is MGHDK and CDR2 is SYGVNS in the germline V gene. The CDR3 nucleotides read TGTGCCAGCTCTCGCGGGGCCGTGGAGACCCAGTACTTC. Translated: CASSRGAVETQYF.

This chain links TRBV7-9 with TRBJ1-2, with D perhaps matching TRBD1 (6 bases). The length of the CDR3 is 13 residues. Germline V gene data show CDR1 as SEHNR and CDR2 as FQNEAQ (reference sequence). Trimming stripped 5 bases from V and 3 bases from J, with 10 bases between. CDR3 residues: CASSSNRDYGYTF. For the CDR3, the DNA is TGTGCCAGCAGCAGCAACAGGGACTATGGCTACACCTTC.

On this clone itself: The sample has other DNA sequences that encode this CDR3 too. The chain joins TRBV7-9 to TRBJ1-2, with a tentative D call TRBD1 (5 bases). The CDR3 contains 13 residues. The V and J ends lost 3 bases and 3 bases respectively, with 8 bases between them. Germline CDR1 SEHNR, CDR2 FQNEAQ (reference sequence). The CDR3 DNA is TGTGCCAGCAGCTTCGGACAAGACTATGGCTACACCTTC. Translation gives CASSFGQDYGYTF.

The chain couples TRBV20-1 to TRBJ1-2; TRBD1 aligns across 7 bases. V was clipped by 3 bases and J by 1 base; unmatched bases: 5. Germline lookup yields CDR1 DFQATT and CDR2 SNEGSKA (reference sequence). The CDR3 is 14 amino acids. The CDR3 is CSASQGTVNYGYTF. The CDR3, as DNA: TGCAGTGCTAGTCAGGGGACAGTTAACTATGGCTACACCTTC.

This clone was counted between two and nine times. The chain uses TRBV6-2 or TRBV6-3 and TRBJ2-5; 7 bases match TRBD2. The germline gives CDR1 MNHEY, CDR2 SVGEGT. The V and J ends lost 4 bases and 4 bases, in that order; junction bases with no gene match: 6. The CDR3 consists of 14 residues. CDR3 amino acids: CASSWAGDGETQYF. DNA for the CDR3: TGTGCCAGCAGTTGGGCGGGGGACGGAGAGACCCAGTACTTC.

About this clone: Its ends do not fully match the called genes, so a read error is possible. The rearrangement links TRBV6-5 to TRBJ1-3, with TRBD1 matching 7 bases. The CDR3 extends over 15 amino acids. The V gene's germline CDR1 is MNHEY and CDR2 SVGAGI. The CDR3 spells CASRQGTAPGNTIYF. In DNA form, the CDR3 reads TGTGCCAGCAGACAAGGGACAGCTCCTGGGAACACCATATATTTT.

This clone was counted a few times. J is TRBJ1-1 and V is TRBV7-8; D possibly corresponds to TRBD1 (5 bases). The CDR3 is made up of 13 amino acids. V lost 2 bases and J lost 1, with 5 bases in between. Germline assignment: CDR1 SGHVS and CDR2 FQNEAQ. CDR3 protein: CASSLQGNTEAFF. CDR3 coding DNA: TGTGCCAGCAGCTTACAGGGGAACACTGAAGCTTTCTTT.

The gene calls are TRBV19 and TRBJ1-4; possibly TRBD1 for D (6 bases). The CDR3 totals 16 residues. Germline-derived CDR1 and CDR2 are LNHDA and SQIVND (reference sequence). Between the trimmed V and J ends, which lost 2 bases and 5 bases, there was a span of 15 bases. CDR3 region: CASSIRSGHYNEKLFF. CDR3 coding DNA: TGTGCCAGTAGTATAAGGTCGGGACACTACAATGAAAAACTGTTTTTT.